This T cell receptor (beta chain) was profiled in a study of glioma-infiltrating T cells. Findings and caveats of the study: Non-neoplastic patients had below-expected tissue-blood divergence, while all gliomas exceeded expectation.

At least ten counts were recorded for this clonotype. Its antigen remains unknown. Amplification of TCR alpha and beta CDR3 regions from RNA used iRepertoire nested multiplex PCR. For one-step reverse transcription and amplification, about 90-450 ng of tissue mRNA or PBMC total RNA was used. Each CDR3 protein is one row after TCRdb ran MiXCR on the multiplex PCR reads. This sample has approximately 140,000 distinct CDR3 sequences, with around a quarter found just once. This receptor was identified in a human donor with low-grade glioma or glioblastoma, undergoing nonglioma brain surgery, or in good health (not recorded which). The sample consisted of glioma tissue, nonneoplastic brain tissue, or PBMCs (not recorded which).

CDR3 in amino acids: CASSQTQNTEAFF. The CDR3 DNA follows: TGTGCCAGCAGTCAGACACAGAACACTGAAGCTTTCTTT. The V and J genes are TRBV6-1 and TRBJ1-1, with no clear D. This CDR3 is 13 amino acids long. The germline gives CDR1 MNHNS, CDR2 SASEGT. Between the trimmed V and J ends, which lost 5 bases and 1 base, there was a span of 8 bases.